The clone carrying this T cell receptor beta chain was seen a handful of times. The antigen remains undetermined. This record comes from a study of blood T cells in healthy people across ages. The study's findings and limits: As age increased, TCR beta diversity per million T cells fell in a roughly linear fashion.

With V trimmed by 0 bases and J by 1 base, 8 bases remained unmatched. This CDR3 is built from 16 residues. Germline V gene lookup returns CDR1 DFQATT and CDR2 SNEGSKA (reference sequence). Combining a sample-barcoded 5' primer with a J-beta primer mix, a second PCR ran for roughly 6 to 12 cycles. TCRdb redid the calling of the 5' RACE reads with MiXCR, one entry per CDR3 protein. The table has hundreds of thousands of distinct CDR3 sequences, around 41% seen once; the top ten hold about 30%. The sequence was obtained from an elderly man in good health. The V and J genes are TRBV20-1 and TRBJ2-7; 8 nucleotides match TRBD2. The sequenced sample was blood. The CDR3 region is CSARDQGSGASYEQYF. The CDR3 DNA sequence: TGCAGTGCTAGAGATCAAGGTAGCGGGGCTTCCTACGAGCAGTACTTC.